One sample yielded the 13 T cell receptor beta chains listed below, sequenced in a study of cytomegalovirus exposure and HLA in healthy donors (dated by TCRdb to the late 2010s). Receptors were amplified or captured by the immunoSEQ multiplex PCR assay. The multiplex PCR relied on a mix of 60 forward primers for TCR Vbeta segments and 13 reverse primers for TCR Jbeta segments. This is the immuneACCESS table as TCRdb keeps it, with only in-frame sequences that have V and J called. A part of the clones is gone; compared with another copy, unresolved V genes explain less than half, and the rest is unexplained. In this sample the table shows 180,000 or so clones, about four fifths of which occur a single time. Roughly 4.5% of the sample is held by the ten biggest clonotypes. The source material was PBMCs. These receptors all come from a woman between 18 and 30 years old in good health and CMV-seropositive.

CDR3 sequence: CASSPGLDEQYF. For the CDR3, the DNA is TGTGCCAGCAGCCCAGGACTAGACGAGCAGTACTTC. V usage is TRBV13 and J usage is TRBJ2-7, with TRBD2 matching 7 bases. Germline loops: CDR1 PRHDT, CDR2 FYEKMQ (reference sequence). There are 12 residues in the CDR3. The V segment lost 5 bases and the J segment 5 bases; nucleotides outside the gene matches: 3.

This chain links TRBV12-5 with TRBJ1-6, with a possible D match to TRBD1 (6 bases). This CDR3 is built from 16 residues. V was shortened by 6 bases and J by 6 bases, with 18 bases between the two germline ends. The germline CDR1 and CDR2 sequences are LGHNT and FRNRAP. DNA of the CDR3: TGTGCTAGTGGATTCCAGGGGTTACGGGGTAATTCACCCCTCCACTTT. Translating it yields CASGFQGLRGNSPLHF.

The CDR3, as DNA: TGCGCCAGCAGTCAAGCCGTCCAACAAGATCCCCTCCACTTT. This translates into CASSQAVQQDPLHF. This sequence joins TRBV23-1 and TRBJ1-6; no definite D call. TRBV23-1 is assigned to the ORF class and has an uncertain function. The ends were cut back, 2 bases at V and 13 bases at J, with 15 bases in the middle. The CDR3 length is 14 residues.

The chain links TRBV6-1 to TRBJ2-5; 8 bases line up with TRBD1. CDR3 size: 14 residues. Trimming took 1 base from V and 5 from J; bases not matched to a gene: 3. Per germline, CDR1 MNHNS and CDR2 SASEGT. The CDR3 loop is CASSEDRGAETQYF. The CDR3 bases are TGTGCCAGCAGTGAAGACAGGGGGGCGGAGACCCAGTACTTC.

The V and J genes are TRBV5-1 and TRBJ2-3; D ambiguous. CDR1 SGHRS and CDR2 YFSETQ come from the germline V gene. V was pared by 0 bases and J by 0 bases, with 8 bases between. This CDR3 has 15 residues. The CDR3 protein is CASSLEWRSTDTQYF. In nucleotides, the CDR3 is TGCGCCAGCAGCTTGGAGTGGCGGAGCACAGATACGCAGTATTTT.

V and J are TRBV5-4 and TRBJ2-3; D perhaps matches TRBD1 (6 bases). Germline CDR1 and CDR2: SGHNT and YYREEE (reference sequence). V was trimmed by 4 bases and J by 6 bases, leaving 15 bases between them. This CDR3 comprises 14 residues. CDR3 DNA sequence: TGTGCCAGCAGCCAGAAACAGGGACCTGATACGCAGTATTTT. Translated: CASSQKQGPDTQYF.

This rearrangement joins TRBV5-1 to TRBJ1-6; 7 positions agree with TRBD1. Germline V CDR1 and CDR2: SGHRS, YFSETQ. V lost 4 bases to trimming and J lost 13 bases; unmatched junction nucleotides: 14. This CDR3 is 15 amino acids long. The DNA for the CDR3 is TGCGCCAGCAGCCGCAGACAGGGCTTAATTGGGCCCCTCCACTTT. This sequence encodes CASSRRQGLIGPLHF. The full variable domain, completed using reference TRBV5-1 and TRBJ1-6, is KAGVTQTPRYLIKTRGQQVTLSCSPISGHRSVSWYQQTPGQGLQFLFEYFSETQRNKGNFPGRFSGRQFSNSRSEMNVSTLELGDSALYLCASSRRQGLIGPLHFGNGTRLTVT.

The chain couples TRBV9 to TRBJ2-1, with a tentative D call TRBD2 (7 bases). V lost 0 bases and J 4 bases, leaving 11 bases between the germline ends. Per germline, CDR1 SGDLS and CDR2 YYNGEE. This CDR3 comprises 15 residues. CDR3 residues: CASSVVGGRYNEQFF. In DNA, the CDR3 is TGTGCCAGCAGCGTAGTCGGGGGGCGATACAATGAGCAGTTCTTC.

The gene calls are TRBV27 and TRBJ1-6; D is possibly TRBD1 (6 bases). Germline V gene sequence: CDR1 MNHEY, CDR2 SMNVEV (reference sequence). Trimming cost V 2 bases and J 10 bases, with 15 bases left between them. The CDR3 runs 15 residues. As DNA, the CDR3 is TGTGCCAGCAGTTTAGGCAGGGGTGCCGGATCACCCCTCCACTTT. Amino acids: CASSLGRGAGSPLHF.

The CDR3 reads CASSHPGGQETQYF. The CDR3 DNA is TGTGCCAGCAGCCACCCGGGGGGCCAAGAGACCCAGTACTTC. The chain uses TRBV14 and TRBJ2-5; 7 bases agree with TRBD2. The germline CDR1 and CDR2 sequences are SGHDN and FVKESK. This CDR3 is 14 amino acids long. Germline trimming cut 3 bases from V and 1 base from J; bases unmatched to any gene: 2.

CDR3 bases: TGCGCCAGCAGCTTGGGTCCAGCGGGGGCCTTTAGCTCCTACGAGCAGTACTTC. It encodes CASSLGPAGAFSSYEQYF. V and J are TRBV5-1 and TRBJ2-7, with 8 nucleotides matching TRBD2. V was pared by 0 bases and J by 0 bases, with 11 bases of the junction left unmatched. This CDR3 has 18 residues. Germline V CDR1 and CDR2: SGHRS, YFSETQ.

This chain joins TRBV29-1 and TRBJ1-1; a weak D match, TRBD1 (6 bases). This CDR3 spans 13 amino acids. Trimming stripped 3 bases from V and 4 bases from J, with 12 bases between. The germline V gene has CDR1 SQVTM and CDR2 ANQGSEA. This CDR3 is CSVDEGGATEAFF. In DNA, the CDR3 is TGCAGCGTTGATGAGGGGGGGGCCACTGAAGCTTTCTTT.

This chain links TRBV14 with TRBJ2-7; TRBD2 agrees at 7 bases. The CDR3 contains 14 residues. V gave up 4 bases and J gave up 3 bases; unmatched junction bases: 6. The germline V gene encodes CDR1 SGHDN and CDR2 FVKESK. This CDR3 is CASSPTLAVYEQYF. DNA for the CDR3: TGTGCCAGCAGCCCCACCCTAGCGGTCTACGAGCAGTACTTC.